The 21 T cell receptor beta chains in this list originate from one sample, sequenced in a study of T cells in Graves' hyperthyroidism and ophthalmopathy. There were TCR beta CDR3 regions amplified from RNA transcripts. Using the HTBI primer set, a first-round RT-PCR was run on the TCR CDR3. TCRdb called the multiplex PCR reads again in MiXCR, with one record for every CDR3 protein. The sample lists some 300,000 distinct CDR3 sequences; about 14% were seen once. Sequenced material: blood. The receptors derive from a woman in her thirties with Graves' hyperthyroidism that later progressed to Graves' ophthalmopathy.

Concerning this clonotype itself: This may arise from a read error, as a much more abundant clone is one base away. The rearrangement joins TRBV28 to TRBJ1-3, with D tentatively TRBD1 (6 bases). There are 14 residues in the CDR3. Germline values: CDR1 MDHEN, CDR2 SYDVKM. Trimming removed 6 bases from V and 8 bases from J, with 17 bases in between. CDR3 loop: CASRAGALGDTIYF. Here the CDR3 DNA reads TGTGCCAGCAGGGCGGGGGCGCTCGGAGACACCATATATTTT.

This clonotype was seen many times. The rearrangement joins TRBV3-1 to TRBJ2-6; D gene unclear. The CDR3 totals 17 residues. Trimming shortened V by 7 bases and J by 4 bases, and 20 bases separated the two germline ends. Germline V CDR1 and CDR2: LGHDT, YNNKEL (reference sequence). The CDR3 DNA reads TGTGCCAGCACCCCAAGAGACGGGCTTGCCGGGGCCAACGTCCTGACTTTC. This encodes CASTPRDGLAGANVLTF.

This clonotype was recorded at least ten times. The CDR3 protein is CASSLAPTGGRAADTQYF. In DNA form, the CDR3 reads TGTGCCAGCAGCTTAGCGCCAACGGGCGGGAGGGCCGCAGATACGCAGTATTTT. This chain links TRBV7-2 with TRBJ2-3, with 9 positions matching TRBD2. CDR3 size: 18 residues. V shed 0 bases and J 4 bases; nucleotides not matched to a gene: 11. CDR1 and CDR2 (germline): SGHTA, FQGNSA.

J is TRBJ1-6 and V is TRBV6-5; D remains unclear. The germline V gene encodes CDR1 MNHEY and CDR2 SVGAGI. The CDR3 runs to 13 residues. Deletions cut 0 bases from V and 12 bases from J, with 9 bases between. CDR3 DNA: TGTGCCAGCAGTTACTCCGGGGTGGAACCCCTCCACTTT. This codes for CASSYSGVEPLHF.

The chain has TRBV6-2 or TRBV6-3 and TRBJ2-6; 10 nucleotides line up with TRBD1. V shed 2 bases and J 1 base; nucleotides not matched to a gene: 5. The CDR3 spans 18 residues. CDR1 is MNHEY and CDR2 is SVGEGT in the germline V gene. The CDR3 DNA is TGTGCCAGCAGTTACGGGACAGGGGTTCGGTCTGGGGCCAACGTCCTGACTTTC. This sequence encodes CASSYGTGVRSGANVLTF.

This clonotype was seen at least ten times. The genes are TRBV4-1 and TRBJ1-5; no reliable D call. The CDR3 totals 15 residues. Germline V lookup: CDR1 MGHRA, CDR2 YSYEKL. V shed 1 base and J shed 4 bases, with 11 bases lying between them. The CDR3 reads CASSQVRMGNQPQHF. DNA for the CDR3: TGCGCCAGCAGCCAAGTCCGGATGGGGAATCAGCCCCAGCATTTT.

V and J are TRBV27 and TRBJ2-3; D gene uncertain. Germline CDR1 reads MNHEY; CDR2 reads SMNVEV (reference sequence). V was cut by 6 bases and J by 6 bases, with 13 bases left in between. The CDR3 is 13 residues long. CDR3 sequence (DNA): TGTGCCAGCAGCCTGGAAGTGGGGGATACGCAGTATTTT. Translating gives CASSLEVGDTQYF.

In the case of this clonotype: A much more abundant neighbour one base away suggests this may be a read error. This rearrangement joins TRBV28 to TRBJ2-1, with no clear D. The CDR3 sequence is 12 residues long. Germline V gene sequence: CDR1 MDHEN, CDR2 SYDVKM. In nucleotides, the CDR3 is TGTGCCAGCACGCCAGGCTACAGTGAGCAGTTCTTC. Residues: CASTPGYSEQFF.

This chain links TRBV20-1 with TRBJ1-2; D call uncertain. V lost 6 bases and J 6 bases, leaving 26 bases between the germline ends. Germline V CDR1 and CDR2: DFQATT, SNEGSKA (reference sequence). The CDR3 contains 16 residues. The CDR3 sequence: CSAFAPWFIFQHGYTF. In DNA form, the CDR3 reads TGCAGTGCCTTTGCACCCTGGTTCATTTTTCAGCATGGCTACACCTTC.

The chain couples TRBV9 to TRBJ2-3; TRBD2 matches at 9 bases. The trim removed 0 bases at V and 9 bases at J, leaving 2 bases unmatched. In germline, CDR1 is SGDLS, CDR2 YYNGEE. This CDR3 contains 13 residues. CDR3 DNA: TGTGCCAGCAGCGTAGATAGCGGGGGAACGCAGTATTTT. Protein: CASSVDSGGTQYF.

This clonotype was seen a handful of times. This chain links TRBV15 with TRBJ1-5; D is undetermined. The CDR3 has 14 amino acids. The ends were cut back, 0 bases at V and 6 bases at J, with 9 bases in the middle. The germline gives CDR1 LNHNV, CDR2 YYDKDF (reference sequence). The CDR3 protein is CATSREGGSQPQHF. For the CDR3, the DNA is TGTGCCACCAGCAGAGAGGGAGGGAGTCAGCCCCAGCATTTT.

The V gene is TRBV4-1, the J gene TRBJ2-1; 13 bases align to TRBD2. This CDR3 spans 16 amino acids. Trimming took 3 bases from V and 8 from J; bases not matched to a gene: 7. Germline V gives CDR1 MGHRA, CDR2 YSYEKL. The CDR3 DNA follows: TGCGCCAGCAGCCACCGGACTAGCGGGAGTCTATATGAGCAGTTCTTC. It codes for CASSHRTSGSLYEQFF.

J is TRBJ2-2 and V is TRBV4-2; a possible D gene is TRBD1 (5 bases). The CDR3 extends over 18 amino acids. Germline values: CDR1 LGHNA, CDR2 YNFKEQ. V gave up 0 bases and J gave up 6 bases, with 20 bases separating them. As DNA, the CDR3 is TGTGCCAGCAGCCAAGATCTTGTACTCAGGGTTCATGCCGGGGAGCTGTTTTTT. Translated: CASSQDLVLRVHAGELFF.

In its sample, this clonotype was seen many times. The chain employs TRBV5-5 and TRBJ2-3; unclear D gene. The CDR3 loop spans 13 amino acids. V gave up 0 bases and J gave up 3 bases, with 5 bases separating them. Germline V gene data show CDR1 as SGHKS and CDR2 as YYEKEE (reference sequence). DNA for the CDR3: TGTGCCAGCAGCTTGGGACCTACAGATACGCAGTATTTT. Protein sequence: CASSLGPTDTQYF.

This clonotype has more than one count but fewer than ten. The V gene is TRBV6-1, the J gene TRBJ2-1; D unclear. Germline CDR1 reads MNHNS; CDR2 reads SASEGT. The CDR3 has 17 residues. Trimming removed 7 bases from V and 9 bases from J, with 28 bases in between. CDR3 region: CASIEGLSRPPRIEQFF. CDR3 DNA: TGTGCCAGCATCGAAGGTTTGTCAAGGCCTCCGAGAATTGAGCAGTTCTTC.

This chain joins TRBV20-1 and TRBJ2-3; 8 positions match TRBD1. Germline CDR1 and CDR2: DFQATT and SNEGSKA (reference sequence). Trimming at V came to 5 bases and at J to 3 bases, leaving 4 bases not matched to a gene. The CDR3 loop spans 13 amino acids. The CDR3 is CSASGTGTDTQYF. For the CDR3, the DNA is TGCAGTGCTTCCGGGACAGGAACAGATACGCAGTATTTT.

This clonotype was recorded at least ten times. The gene calls are TRBV10-3 and TRBJ2-2; 7 nucleotides agree with TRBD1. Germline lookup yields CDR1 ENHRY and CDR2 SYGVKD. V lost 3 bases to trimming and J lost 4 bases; unmatched junction nucleotides: 14. The CDR3 contains 18 residues. CDR3 coding DNA: TGTGCCATCAGTGACAGGGGGTCGAAACGTCCGGGCACCGGGGAGCTGTTTTTT. It is translated as CAISDRGSKRPGTGELFF.

This clonotype was seen repeatedly, ten times or more. The chain has TRBV6-1 and TRBJ2-7, with a possible D match to TRBD1 (6 bases). Trimming stripped 4 bases from V and 7 bases from J, with 17 bases between. Germline lookup yields CDR1 MNHNS and CDR2 SASEGT. CDR3 size: 14 residues. CDR3 sequence reads: CASSGSRTAWEQYF. The CDR3 DNA reads as TGTGCCAGCAGTGGCTCTAGGACAGCGTGGGAGCAGTACTTC.

Ten or more counts support this clonotype. The chain has TRBV5-6 and TRBJ2-1; D not resolved. Germline CDR1 reads SGHDT; CDR2 reads YYEEEE. With 2 bases removed from V and 9 bases from J, the gap between germline ends came to 12 bases. This CDR3 is built from 13 residues. CDR3 protein: CASSLVSLGEQFF. DNA for the CDR3: TGTGCCAGCAGCTTAGTCAGCTTAGGTGAGCAGTTCTTC.

This clonotype was detected many times. The gene calls are TRBV6-2 or TRBV6-3 and TRBJ2-2; 9 nucleotides line up with TRBD1. The CDR3 has 19 residues. The germline gives CDR1 MNHEY, CDR2 SVGEGT. V gave up 7 bases and J gave up 2 bases; unmatched junction bases: 17. Here the CDR3 DNA reads TGTGCCAGCACCACCGCCATTAACCGGGACAGGGTTAACACCGGGGAGCTGTTTTTT. It encodes CASTTAINRDRVNTGELFF.

The J gene is TRBJ1-2, the V gene TRBV7-9; D not certain. Germline V gene data show CDR1 as SEHNR and CDR2 as FQNEAQ (reference sequence). The CDR3 runs 14 residues. The V and J ends lost 7 bases and 4 bases respectively, with 16 bases between them. The CDR3 sequence: CASTLVGQTYGYTF. The CDR3 region has the DNA TGTGCCAGCACCCTAGTCGGGCAGACCTATGGCTACACCTTC.